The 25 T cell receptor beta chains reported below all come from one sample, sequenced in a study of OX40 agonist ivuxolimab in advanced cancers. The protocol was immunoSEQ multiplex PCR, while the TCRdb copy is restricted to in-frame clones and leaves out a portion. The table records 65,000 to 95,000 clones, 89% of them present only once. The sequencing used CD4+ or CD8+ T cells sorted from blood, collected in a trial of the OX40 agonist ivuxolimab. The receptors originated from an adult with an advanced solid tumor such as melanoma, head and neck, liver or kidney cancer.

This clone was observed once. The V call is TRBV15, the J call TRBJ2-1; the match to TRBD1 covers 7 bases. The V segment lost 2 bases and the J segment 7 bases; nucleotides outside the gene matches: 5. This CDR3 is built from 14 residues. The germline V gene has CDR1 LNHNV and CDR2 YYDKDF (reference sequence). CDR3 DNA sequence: TGTGCCACCAGCAGACCGGGACAGCCAAATGAGCAGTTCTTC. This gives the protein CATSRPGQPNEQFF.

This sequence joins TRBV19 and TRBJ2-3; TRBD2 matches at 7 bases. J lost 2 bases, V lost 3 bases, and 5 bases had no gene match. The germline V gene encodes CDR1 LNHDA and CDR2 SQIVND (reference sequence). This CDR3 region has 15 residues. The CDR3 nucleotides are TGTGCCAGTAGTATCAGAGCGGGGTTCACAGATACGCAGTATTTT. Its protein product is CASSIRAGFTDTQYF.

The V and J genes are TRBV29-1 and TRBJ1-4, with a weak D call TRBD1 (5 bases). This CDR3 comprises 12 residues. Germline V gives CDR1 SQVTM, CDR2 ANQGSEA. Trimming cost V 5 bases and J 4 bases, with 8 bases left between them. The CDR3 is CSVRGVNEKLFF. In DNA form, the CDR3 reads TGCAGCGTTAGGGGTGTTAATGAAAAACTGTTTTTT.

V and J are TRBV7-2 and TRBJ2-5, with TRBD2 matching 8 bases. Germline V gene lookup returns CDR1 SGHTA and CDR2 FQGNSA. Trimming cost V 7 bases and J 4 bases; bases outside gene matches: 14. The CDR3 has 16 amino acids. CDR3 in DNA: TGTGCCAGCACCCCGCGCCAGCGGGAGAGGGTAGAGACCCAGTACTTC. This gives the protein CASTPRQRERVETQYF.

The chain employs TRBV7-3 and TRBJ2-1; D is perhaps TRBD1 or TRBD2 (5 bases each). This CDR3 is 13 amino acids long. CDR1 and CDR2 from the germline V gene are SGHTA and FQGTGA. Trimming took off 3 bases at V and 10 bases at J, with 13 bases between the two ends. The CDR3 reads CASSFSQASEQFF. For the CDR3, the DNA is TGTGCCAGCAGCTTCTCACAGGCTAGCGAGCAGTTCTTC. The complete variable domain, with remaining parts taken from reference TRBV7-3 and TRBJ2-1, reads GAGVSQTPSNKVTEKGKYVELRCDPISGHTALYWYRQSLGQGPEFLIYFQGTGAADDSGLPNDRFFAVRPEGSVSTLKIQRTERGDSAVYLCASSFSQASEQFFGPGTRLTVL.

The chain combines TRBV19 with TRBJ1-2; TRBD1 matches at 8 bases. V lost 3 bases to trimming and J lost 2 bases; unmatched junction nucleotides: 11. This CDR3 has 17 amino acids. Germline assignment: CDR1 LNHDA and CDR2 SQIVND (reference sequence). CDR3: CASSIKAGGRPNYGYTF. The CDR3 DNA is TGTGCCAGTAGTATTAAGGCAGGGGGCCGCCCAAACTATGGCTACACCTTC.

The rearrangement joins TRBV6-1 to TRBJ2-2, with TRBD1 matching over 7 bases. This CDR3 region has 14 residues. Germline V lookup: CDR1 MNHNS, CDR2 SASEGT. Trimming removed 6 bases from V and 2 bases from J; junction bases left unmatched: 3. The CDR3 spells CASSRDRNTGELFF. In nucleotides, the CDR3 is TGTGCCAGCAGCCGGGACAGAAACACCGGGGAGCTGTTTTTT.

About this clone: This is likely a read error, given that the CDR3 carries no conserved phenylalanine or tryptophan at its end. The CDR3: CASSQRPGPYGYTL. The CDR3 DNA sequence: TGCGCCAGCAGCCAACGGCCGGGACCATATGGCTACACCCTC. This chain uses TRBV4-3 with TRBJ1-2; D is perhaps TRBD1 (5 bases). Germline V lookup: CDR1 LGHNA, CDR2 YSLEER. This CDR3 spans 14 amino acids. The V and J ends lost 2 bases and 5 bases respectively, with 12 bases between them.

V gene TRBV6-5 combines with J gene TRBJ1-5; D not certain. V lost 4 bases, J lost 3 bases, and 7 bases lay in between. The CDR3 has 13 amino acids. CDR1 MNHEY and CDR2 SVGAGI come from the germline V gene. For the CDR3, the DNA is TGTGCCAGCAGTTTCAGGTACAATCAGCCCCAGCATTTT. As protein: CASSFRYNQPQHF.

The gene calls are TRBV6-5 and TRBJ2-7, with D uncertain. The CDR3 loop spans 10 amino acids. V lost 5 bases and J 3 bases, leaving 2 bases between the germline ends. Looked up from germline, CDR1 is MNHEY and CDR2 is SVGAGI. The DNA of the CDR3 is TGTGCCAGCAGTGACTACGAGCAGTACGTC. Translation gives CASSDYEQYV.

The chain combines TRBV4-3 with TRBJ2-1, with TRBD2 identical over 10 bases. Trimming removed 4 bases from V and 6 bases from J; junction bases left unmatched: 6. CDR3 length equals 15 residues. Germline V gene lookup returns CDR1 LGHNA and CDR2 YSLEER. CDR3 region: CASSPRTSGFNEQFF. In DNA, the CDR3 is TGCGCCAGCAGCCCCCGGACTAGCGGATTCAATGAGCAGTTCTTC.

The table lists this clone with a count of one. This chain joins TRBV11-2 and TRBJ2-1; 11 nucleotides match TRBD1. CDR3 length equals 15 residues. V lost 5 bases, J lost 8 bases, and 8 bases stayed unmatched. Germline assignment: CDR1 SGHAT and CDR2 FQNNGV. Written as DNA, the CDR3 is TGTGCCAGCAGCCTCGGACAGGGGGCGCCTCATGAGCAGTTCTTC. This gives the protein CASSLGQGAPHEQFF.

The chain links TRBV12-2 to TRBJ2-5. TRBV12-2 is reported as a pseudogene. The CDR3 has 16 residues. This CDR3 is CASRLAPSRTIETQYF. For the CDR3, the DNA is TGTGCAAGTCGCTTAGCGCCCAGCCGTACCATAGAGACCCAGTACTTC.

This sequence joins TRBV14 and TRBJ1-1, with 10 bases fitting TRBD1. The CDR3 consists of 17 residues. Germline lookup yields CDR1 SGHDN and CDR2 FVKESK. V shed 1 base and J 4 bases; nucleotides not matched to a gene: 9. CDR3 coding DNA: TGTGCCAGCAGCCAAGGGCCCCTCGGACAGGGGGGCACTGAAGCTTTCTTT. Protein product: CASSQGPLGQGGTEAFF.

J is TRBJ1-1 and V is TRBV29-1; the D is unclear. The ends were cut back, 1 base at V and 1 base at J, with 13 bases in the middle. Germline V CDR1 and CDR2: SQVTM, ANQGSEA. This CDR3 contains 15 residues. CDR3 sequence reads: CSVEVAGRRNTEAFF. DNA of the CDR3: TGCAGCGTTGAAGTGGCAGGACGCCGGAACACTGAAGCTTTCTTT.

This CDR3 is CASSDGQGATGELFF. The DNA of the CDR3 is TGTGCCAGCTCAGACGGACAGGGGGCCACCGGGGAGCTGTTTTTT. The chain carries TRBV18 and TRBJ2-2, with TRBD1 matching over 11 bases. After removal of 5 bases from V and 4 bases from J, the junction contained 3 bases not matched to a gene. Germline CDR1 KGHSH, CDR2 LQKENI. The CDR3 extends over 15 amino acids.

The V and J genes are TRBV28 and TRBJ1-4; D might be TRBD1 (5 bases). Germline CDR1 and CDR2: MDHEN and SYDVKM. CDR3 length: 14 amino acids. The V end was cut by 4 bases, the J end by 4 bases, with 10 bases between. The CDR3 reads CASSSGQNNEKLFF. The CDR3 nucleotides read TGTGCCAGCAGTTCCGGACAAAATAATGAAAAACTGTTTTTT.

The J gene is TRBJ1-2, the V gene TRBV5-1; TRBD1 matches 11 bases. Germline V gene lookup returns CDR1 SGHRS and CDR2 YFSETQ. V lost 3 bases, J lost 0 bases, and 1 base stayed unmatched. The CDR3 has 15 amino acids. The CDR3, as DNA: TGCGCCAGCAGCTCGGACAGGGGGCCTAACTATGGCTACACCTTC. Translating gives CASSSDRGPNYGYTF.

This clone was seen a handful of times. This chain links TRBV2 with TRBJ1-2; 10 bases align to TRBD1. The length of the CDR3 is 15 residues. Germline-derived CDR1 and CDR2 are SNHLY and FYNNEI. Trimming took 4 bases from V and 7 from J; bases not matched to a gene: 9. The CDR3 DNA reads TGTGCCAGCAGTGTACCCCGACAGGGGGCGCGTGGCTACACCTTC. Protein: CASSVPRQGARGYTF.

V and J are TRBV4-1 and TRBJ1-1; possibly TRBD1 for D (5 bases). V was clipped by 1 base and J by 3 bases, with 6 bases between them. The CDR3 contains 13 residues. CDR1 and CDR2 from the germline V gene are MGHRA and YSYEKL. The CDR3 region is CASSQVQDTEAFF. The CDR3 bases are TGCGCCAGCAGCCAAGTACAGGACACTGAAGCTTTCTTT.

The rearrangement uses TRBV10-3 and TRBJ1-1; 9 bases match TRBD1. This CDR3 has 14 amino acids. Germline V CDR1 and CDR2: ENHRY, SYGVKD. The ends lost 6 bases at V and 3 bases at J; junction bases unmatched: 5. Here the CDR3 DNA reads TGTGCCATCAGCCCCTGGACAGGGGACACTGAAGCTTTCTTT. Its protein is CAISPWTGDTEAFF.

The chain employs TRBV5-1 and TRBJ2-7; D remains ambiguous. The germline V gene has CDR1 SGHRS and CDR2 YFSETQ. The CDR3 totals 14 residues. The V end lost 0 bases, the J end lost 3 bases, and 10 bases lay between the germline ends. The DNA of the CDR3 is TGCGCCAGCAGCTTGGCGGGCGAATACTACGAGCAGTACGTC. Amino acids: CASSLAGEYYEQYV.

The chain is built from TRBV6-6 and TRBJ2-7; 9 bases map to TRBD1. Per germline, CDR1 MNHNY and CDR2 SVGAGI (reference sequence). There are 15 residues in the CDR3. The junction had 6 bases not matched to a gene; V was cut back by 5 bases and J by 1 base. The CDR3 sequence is CASSGRDRESYEQYF. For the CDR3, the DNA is TGTGCCAGCAGTGGCCGGGACAGGGAATCCTACGAGCAGTACTTC.

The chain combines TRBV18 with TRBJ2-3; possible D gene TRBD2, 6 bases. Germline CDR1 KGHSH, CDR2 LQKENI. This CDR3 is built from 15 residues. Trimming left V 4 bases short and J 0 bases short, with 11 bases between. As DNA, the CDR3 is TGTGCCAGCTCACTAACCGGGACTAGCACAGATACGCAGTATTTT. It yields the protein CASSLTGTSTDTQYF.

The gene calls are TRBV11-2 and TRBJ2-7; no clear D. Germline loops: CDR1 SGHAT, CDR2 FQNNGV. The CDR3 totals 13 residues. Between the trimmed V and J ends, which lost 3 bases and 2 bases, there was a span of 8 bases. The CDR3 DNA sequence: TGTGCCAGCAGCTTTCGTCGGACCTACGAGCAGTACGTC. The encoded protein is CASSFRRTYEQYV.